The following is a TCR beta chain sequence with its context. The sample belongs to a study of blood T cell repertoires in COVID-19. Whole-study context: Acute and convalescent COVID-19 specimens originated in the United States, Italy and Spain. Sources were T cells, B-cell-depleted T cells, or PBMCs; the material itself was cDNA or gDNA.

The CDR3 covers 14 residues. CDR1 SNHLY and CDR2 FYNNEI come from the germline V gene. The V and J ends lost 1 base and 6 bases respectively, with 12 bases between them. In the original analysis: Reference gene primer amplification yielded estimated nucleated cell counts. Some clones are missing from TCRdb's copy, which holds only in-frame ones; the method was immunoSEQ multiplex PCR. V and J calls and clone size are as listed in that table; D and trimming were resolved from the DNA. This table has 200,000 to 300,000 clones, around 84% appearing once. The chain is built from TRBV2 and TRBJ1-1, with D perhaps TRBD1 (5 bases). The sequence came from a woman between 40 and 50 years old who had recovered from COVID-19. Sequenced: peripheral blood. The CDR3 spells CASSEGGWTAEAFF. The CDR3 nucleotides are TGTGCCAGCAGTGAAGGGGGCTGGACCGCTGAAGCTTTCTTT.